The entry below describes one TCR beta chain. This sample is drawn from a study of blood T cell repertoires in COVID-19. TCRdb's copy holds only in-frame clones and misses some; the assay was immunoSEQ multiplex PCR. This sample has almost 400,000 clones, with approximately 90% found just once. Per the germline V gene, CDR1 is MNHEY and CDR2 is SMNVEV (reference sequence). The CDR3 runs 13 residues. The ends were cut back, 10 bases at V and 9 bases at J, with 16 bases in the middle. The receptor was isolated from a woman aged 25 to 39 with acute COVID-19. V usage is TRBV27 and J usage is TRBJ1-6, with a possible D match to TRBD1 (6 bases). Sequencing input: PBMCs or T cells enriched from blood (not recorded which). CDR3 sequence reads: CATRQAGPSPLHF. The CDR3 DNA follows: TGTGCCACGAGACAGGCTGGTCCTTCACCCCTCCACTTT.